This entry concerns a single T cell receptor (beta chain). Sample-barcoded 5' priming and a J-beta primer mix drove a second PCR of about 7 to 11 cycles. Each CDR3 protein gets one entry after TCRdb re-called the 5' RACE reads with MiXCR. The sample has some 800,000 distinct CDR3 sequences, around 45% seen once. The data belong to a study of blood T cells in healthy people across ages. The V gene end was trimmed by 7 bases and the J gene end by 2 bases; junction bases not matched to a gene: 4. This CDR3 comprises 14 residues. The germline CDR1 and CDR2 sequences are SGHRS and YFSETQ. The receptor was derived from a man aged 60-69 years in good health. Sequencing used blood. The J gene is TRBJ2-5, the V gene TRBV5-1; 11 bases line up with TRBD2. CDR3 sequence: CASRTSGHQETQYF. The DNA for the CDR3 is TGCGCCAGCCGGACTAGCGGGCATCAAGAGACCCAGTACTTC. Full variable domain (missing parts from reference TRBV5-1 and TRBJ2-5): KAGVTQTPRYLIKTRGQQVTLSCSPISGHRSVSWYQQTPGQGLQFLFEYFSETQRNKGNFPGRFSGRQFSNSRSEMNVSTLELGDSALYLCASRTSGHQETQYFGPGTRLLVL.